The table lists the clone carrying this T cell receptor (beta chain) with many counts. What it binds is not known. As to time point: persistent/refractory GD, antithyroid drugs over 5 years with positive TRAb. Scientists built the TCR library using RNA that was extracted from PBMCs. The diagnosis of Graves' disease used American Thyroid Association guidelines. The V end was cut by 4 bases, the J end by 7 bases, with 14 bases between. The CDR3 covers 15 residues. In germline, CDR1 is WSHSY, CDR2 SAAADI. Construction of TCR beta libraries relied on iRepertoire HTBI primers and on Arm-PCR targeting CDR3 regions. TCRdb analysed the multiplex PCR reads with MiXCR anew, one entry per CDR3 protein. This table holds approximately 690,000 distinct CDR3 sequences, around 30% found once. The record originates from a study of regulatory T cells in long-lasting Graves disease. Study-wide context: Those with persistent Graves' disease had received antithyroid drugs for over 5 years with positive TSH receptor antibodies. Whole-study results and caveats: New patients shared roughly 1,000 public clonotypes, fewer than the approximately 2,500 shared by persistent patients. TRBV28, TRBJ1-2 and TRBJ2-5 were segments that persistent disease favored.

This material consisted of peripheral blood mononuclear cells (PBMCs), taken when the disease was refractory, from a patient treated with antithyroid drugs. The gene calls are TRBV10-2 and TRBJ1-6; TRBD1 is a possible D gene (6 bases). This TCR was sampled from a female donor with Graves disease. CDR3 region: CASSGRDTSNSPLHF. The CDR3 region has the DNA TGCGCCAGCAGTGGAAGGGACACTTCGAATTCACCCCTCCACTTT.